This T cell receptor (beta chain) comes out of a study of blood T cell repertoires in COVID-19. Some clones are missing from TCRdb's copy, which holds only in-frame ones; the method was immunoSEQ multiplex PCR. The table shows around 130,000 clones, with about four fifths occurring only once. This clone was found once. The sample consisted of peripheral blood. This TCR came from a human donor in a cohort sampled during active COVID-19.

CDR3 amino acids: CASSFGGGNTIYF. CDR3 sequence (DNA): TGCGCCAGCAGCTTCGGAGGTGGAAACACCATATATTTT. The chain recombines TRBV5-1 with TRBJ1-3; no clear D. There are 13 residues in the CDR3. From germline, CDR1 is SGHRS and CDR2 YFSETQ. Between the trimmed V and J ends, which lost 2 bases and 3 bases, there was a span of 6 bases.